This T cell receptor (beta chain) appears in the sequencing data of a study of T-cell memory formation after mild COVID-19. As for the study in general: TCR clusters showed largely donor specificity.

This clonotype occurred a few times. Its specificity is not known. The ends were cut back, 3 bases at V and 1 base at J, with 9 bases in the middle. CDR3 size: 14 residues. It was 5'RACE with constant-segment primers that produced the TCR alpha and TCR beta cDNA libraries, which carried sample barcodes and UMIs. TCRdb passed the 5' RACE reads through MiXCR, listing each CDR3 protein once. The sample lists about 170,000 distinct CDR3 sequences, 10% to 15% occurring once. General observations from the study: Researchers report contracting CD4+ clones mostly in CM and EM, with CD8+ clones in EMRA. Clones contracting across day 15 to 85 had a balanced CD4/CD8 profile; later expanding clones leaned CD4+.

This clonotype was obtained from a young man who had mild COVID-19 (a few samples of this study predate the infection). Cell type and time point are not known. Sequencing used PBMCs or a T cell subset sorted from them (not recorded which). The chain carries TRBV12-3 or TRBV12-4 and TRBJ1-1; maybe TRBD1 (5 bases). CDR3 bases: TGTGCCAGCAGTTTGAGGGGAGAGAACACTGAAGCTTTCTTT. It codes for CASSLRGENTEAFF.